The clone carrying this T cell receptor (beta chain) was found once. The target antigen is unknown. The source of the sample is a study of vaccination and CD4 T cells after COVID-19. Regarding treatment: approximately 9-day PBMC culture with coronavirus spike peptide pools or control peptides (ViraFEST assay). At the Johns Hopkins FTIC core, DNA taken from cultured CD4+ T cells was sequenced by way of the Oncomine TCR Beta short-read assay. TCRdb re-called the PCR reads through MiXCR, storing one row per CDR3 protein. The sample lists about 12,000 distinct CDR3 sequences, about 30% occurring once. Germline assignment: CDR1 LGHNA and CDR2 YSLEER. This CDR3 region has 17 residues. Trimming took 3 bases from V and 5 from J; bases not matched to a gene: 12.

This clonotype was sampled from a human donor who had recovered from COVID-19. The J gene is TRBJ2-5, the V gene TRBV4-3; the match to TRBD1 covers 10 bases. The sequencing used CD4+ T cells from blood, cultured in vitro, collected after SARS-CoV-2 vaccination. CDR3 loop: CASSQVGRQGARETQYF. CDR3 sequence (DNA): TGCGCCAGCAGCCAGGTTGGGAGACAGGGGGCTCGGGAGACCCAGTACTTC.